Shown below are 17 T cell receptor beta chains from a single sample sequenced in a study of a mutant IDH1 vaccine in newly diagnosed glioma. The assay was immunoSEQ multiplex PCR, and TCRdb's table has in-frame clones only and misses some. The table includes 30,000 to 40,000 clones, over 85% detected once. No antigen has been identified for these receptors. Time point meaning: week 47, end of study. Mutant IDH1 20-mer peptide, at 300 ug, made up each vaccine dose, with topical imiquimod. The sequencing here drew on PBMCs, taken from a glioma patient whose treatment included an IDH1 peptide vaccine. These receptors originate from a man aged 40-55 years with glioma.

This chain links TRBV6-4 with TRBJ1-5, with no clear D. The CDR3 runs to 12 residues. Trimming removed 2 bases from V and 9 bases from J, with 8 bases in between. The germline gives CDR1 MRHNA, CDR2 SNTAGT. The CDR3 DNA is TGTGCCAGCAGTGACCCGATGGGGCCCCAGCATTTT. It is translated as CASSDPMGPQHF.

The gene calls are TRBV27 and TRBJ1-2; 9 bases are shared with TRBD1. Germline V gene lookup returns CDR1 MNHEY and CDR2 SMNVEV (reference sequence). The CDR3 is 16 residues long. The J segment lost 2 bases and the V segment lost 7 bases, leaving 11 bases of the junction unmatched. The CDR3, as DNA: TGTGCCAGCAAGCACCGGACAGGGGTTAACAACTATGGCTACACCTTC. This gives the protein CASKHRTGVNNYGYTF.

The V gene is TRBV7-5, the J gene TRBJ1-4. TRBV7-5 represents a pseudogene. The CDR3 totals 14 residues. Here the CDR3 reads CARSLAGGREKLFF. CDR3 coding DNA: TGTGCCAGAAGCTTAGCCGGGGGTCGGGAAAAACTGTTTTTT.

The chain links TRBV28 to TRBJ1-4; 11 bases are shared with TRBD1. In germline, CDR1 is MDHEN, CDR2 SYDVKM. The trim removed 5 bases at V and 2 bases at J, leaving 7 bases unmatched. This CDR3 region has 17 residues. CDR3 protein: CASSTRTGGSTNEKLFF. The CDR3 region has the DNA TGTGCCAGCAGTACCCGGACAGGGGGCTCTACTAATGAAAAACTGTTTTTT.

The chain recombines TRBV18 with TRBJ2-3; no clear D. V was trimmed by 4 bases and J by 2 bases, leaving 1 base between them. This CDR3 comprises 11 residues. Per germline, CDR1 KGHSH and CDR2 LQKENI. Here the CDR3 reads CASSHTDTQYF. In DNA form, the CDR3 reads TGTGCCAGCTCACACACAGATACGCAGTATTTT.

Here the CDR3 DNA reads TGTGCCAGCAGTTTCGGGACAGGGGGGGATAGACCCCTCCACTTT. It codes for CASSFGTGGDRPLHF. The chain joins TRBV6-5 to TRBJ1-6; 11 bases line up with TRBD1. This CDR3 comprises 15 residues. V lost 4 bases, J lost 12 bases, and 8 bases stayed unmatched. Germline-derived CDR1 and CDR2 are MNHEY and SVGAGI.

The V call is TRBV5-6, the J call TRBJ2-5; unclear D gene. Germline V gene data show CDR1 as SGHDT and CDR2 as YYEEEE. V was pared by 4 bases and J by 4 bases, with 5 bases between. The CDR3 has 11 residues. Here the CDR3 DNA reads TGTGCCAGCAGCCGTGGAGAGACCCAGTACTTC. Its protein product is CASSRGETQYF.

CDR3 loop: CAISIAGGENYGYTF. The CDR3 DNA reads as TGTGCCATCAGTATTGCAGGGGGCGAGAACTATGGCTACACCTTC. This chain joins TRBV10-3 and TRBJ1-2; TRBD1 agrees at 8 bases. From germline, CDR1 is ENHRY and CDR2 SYGVKD. The CDR3 is 15 amino acids. The junction had 7 bases not matched to a gene; V was cut back by 5 bases and J by 2 bases.

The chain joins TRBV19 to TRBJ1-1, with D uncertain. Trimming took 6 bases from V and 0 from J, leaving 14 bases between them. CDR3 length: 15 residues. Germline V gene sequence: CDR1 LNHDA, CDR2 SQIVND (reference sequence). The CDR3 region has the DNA TGTGCCAGTAGCCTCGGTGGGGATGTGAACACTGAAGCTTTCTTT. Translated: CASSLGGDVNTEAFF.

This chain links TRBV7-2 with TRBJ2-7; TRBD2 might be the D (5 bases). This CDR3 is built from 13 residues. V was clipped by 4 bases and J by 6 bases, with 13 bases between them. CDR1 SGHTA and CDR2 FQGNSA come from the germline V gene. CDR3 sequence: CASSSLLVAEQYF. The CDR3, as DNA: TGTGCCAGCAGCTCACTACTAGTAGCCGAGCAGTACTTC.

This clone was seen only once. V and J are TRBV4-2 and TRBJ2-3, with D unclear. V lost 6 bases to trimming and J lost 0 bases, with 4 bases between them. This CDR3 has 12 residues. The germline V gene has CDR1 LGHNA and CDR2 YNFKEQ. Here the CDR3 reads CASRLSTDTQYF. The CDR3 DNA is TGTGCCAGCAGACTCAGCACAGATACGCAGTATTTT.

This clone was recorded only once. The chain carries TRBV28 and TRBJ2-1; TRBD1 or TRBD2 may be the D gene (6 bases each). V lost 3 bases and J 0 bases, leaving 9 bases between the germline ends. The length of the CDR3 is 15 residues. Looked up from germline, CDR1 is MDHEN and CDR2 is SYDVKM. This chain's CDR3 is CASSFGGLSYNEQFF. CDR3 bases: TGTGCCAGCAGTTTCGGGGGCCTCTCCTACAATGAGCAGTTCTTC. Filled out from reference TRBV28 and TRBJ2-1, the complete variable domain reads DVKVTQSSRYLVKRTGEKVFLECVQDMDHENMFWYRQDPGLGLRLIYFSYDVKMKEKGDIPEGYSVSREKKERFSLILESASTNQTSMYLCASSFGGLSYNEQFFGPGTRLTVL.

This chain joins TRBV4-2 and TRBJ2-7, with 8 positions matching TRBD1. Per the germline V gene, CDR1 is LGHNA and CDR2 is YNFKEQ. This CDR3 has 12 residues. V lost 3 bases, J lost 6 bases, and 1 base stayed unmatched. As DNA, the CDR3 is TGTGCCAGCAGCCAGACAGGGGCCGAGCAGTACTTC. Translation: CASSQTGAEQYF.

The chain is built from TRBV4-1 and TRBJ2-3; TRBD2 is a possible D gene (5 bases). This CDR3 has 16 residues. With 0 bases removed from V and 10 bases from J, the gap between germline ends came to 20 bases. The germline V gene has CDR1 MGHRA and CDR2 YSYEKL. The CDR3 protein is CASSQEGTGNSNPQYF. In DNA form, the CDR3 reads TGCGCCAGCAGCCAAGAGGGTACGGGGAATTCTAATCCGCAGTATTTT.

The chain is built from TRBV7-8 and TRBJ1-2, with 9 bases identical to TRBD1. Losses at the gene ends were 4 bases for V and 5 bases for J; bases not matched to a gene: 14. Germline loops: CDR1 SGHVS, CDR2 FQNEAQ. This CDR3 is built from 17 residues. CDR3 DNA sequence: TGTGCCAGCAGCTCCCGTGGACAGGGGAGAGGAATGTATGGCTACACCTTC. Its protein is CASSSRGQGRGMYGYTF.

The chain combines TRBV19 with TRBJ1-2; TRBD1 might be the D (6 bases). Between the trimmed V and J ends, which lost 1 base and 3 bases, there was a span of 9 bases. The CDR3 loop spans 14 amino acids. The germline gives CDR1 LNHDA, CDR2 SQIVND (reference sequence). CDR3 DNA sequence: TGTGCCAGTAGTATAGCCGCAGGGGACTATGGCTACACCTTC. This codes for CASSIAAGDYGYTF.

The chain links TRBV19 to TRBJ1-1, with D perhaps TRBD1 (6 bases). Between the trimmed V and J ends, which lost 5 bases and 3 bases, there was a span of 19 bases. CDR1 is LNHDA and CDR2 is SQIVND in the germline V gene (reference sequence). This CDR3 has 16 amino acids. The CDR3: CASSLLRQAIHTEAFF. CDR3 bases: TGTGCCAGTAGTCTTCTACGACAGGCGATCCACACTGAAGCTTTCTTT.